This T cell receptor beta chain was sequenced for a study of T cells after yellow fever vaccination. Study-wide findings and caveats: On re-exposure, the response was weaker but peaked faster, at day 5 versus 15.

The germline V gene has CDR1 ENHRY and CDR2 SYGVKD. The CDR3 consists of 16 residues. V shed 5 bases, J shed 4 bases, and the junction held 8 bases outside the gene matches. Using its own MiXCR run on the 5' RACE reads, TCRdb lists one record per CDR3 protein. The sample contains more than 350,000 distinct CDR3 sequences, about 9.9% of which appear only once. This clonotype turned up a few times. As yet, its antigen is unknown. This receptor was identified in a man between 18 and 35 years old who received the YFV17D yellow fever vaccine. The chain joins TRBV10-3 to TRBJ2-5; 12 bases are shared with TRBD2. The sequencing used PBMCs, collected on the day of the first yellow fever vaccination. CDR3 sequence: CAISQLAGGGRETQYF. The CDR3 bases are TGTGCCATCAGTCAACTAGCGGGGGGAGGCCGAGAGACCCAGTACTTC.